A selection of T cell receptor beta chains follows, all from one sample in a study of blood T cell repertoires in COVID-19. Profiled with immunoSEQ multiplex PCR; TCRdb holds only in-frame clones, not every one. Of around 97,000 clones listed, nearly 90% are singletons. Source material: peripheral blood. The receptors come from a man aged 50-59 years in a cohort sampled during active COVID-19. Each CDR3 is given with its conserved first and last residue. D genes are given only for firm matches. For some rows the clone size is stated as once, few or many, or as a class when expanded; others skip it.

CDR3: CASSQELYRNTEAFF
DNA: TGCGCCAGCAGCCAAGAGCTTTACAGGAACACTGAAGCTTTCTTT
size: -
J: TRBJ1-1
V: TRBV4-3
D: -

CDR3: CASSVNRGLGSPLHF
DNA: TGTGCCAGCAGCGTAAACAGGGGGCTCGGTTCACCCCTCCACTTT
size: -
J: TRBJ1-6
V: TRBV9
D: TRBD1

CDR3: CASSSTGTGGPNPYEQYF
DNA: TGTGCCAGCAGTTCCACCGGGACAGGGGGCCCGAATCCCTACGAGCAGTACTTC
size: -
J: TRBJ2-7
V: TRBV27
D: TRBD1

CDR3: CASSLMRAGPQHF
DNA: TGTGCCAGCAGTTTAATGCGGGCGGGGCCCCAGCATTTT
size: -
J: TRBJ1-5
V: TRBV12-3/TRBV12-4
D: -

CDR3: CASSRWYRDSRKFF
DNA: TGCGCCAGCAGTCGCTGGTACAGGGATTCTCGTAAGTTCTTC
size: many
J: TRBJ2-1
V: TRBV23-1
D: -

CDR3: CASERGRGQPQHF
DNA: TGTGCCAGCGAGAGGGGGCGCGGTCAGCCCCAGCATTTT
size: few
J: TRBJ1-5
V: TRBV6-5
D: TRBD1

CDR3: CASSLMEGPRETQYF
DNA: TGTGCCAGCAGCTTAATGGAGGGACCCCGAGAGACCCAGTACTTC
size: once
J: TRBJ2-5
V: TRBV7-3
D: -

CDR3: CASSLAGDTQYF
DNA: TGTGCCAGCAGCTTAGCAGGGGATACGCAGTATTTT
size: -
J: TRBJ2-3
V: TRBV11-2
D: -

CDR3: CANSLAGASYNEQFF
DNA: TGTGCCAACTCGCTAGCGGGGGCCTCCTACAATGAGCAGTTCTTC
size: -
J: TRBJ2-1
V: TRBV9
D: TRBD2

CDR3: CASSLGAGPETF
DNA: TGTGCCAGCAGTCTAGGGGCAGGGCCCGAGACTTTC
size: -
J: TRBJ2-6
V: TRBV7-9
D: -

CDR3: CASSFSGQGETQYF
DNA: TGTGCCAGCAGCTTTTCTGGGCAGGGGGAGACCCAGTACTTC
size: -
J: TRBJ2-5
V: TRBV11-2
D: -

CDR3: CASSRGAEQYF
DNA: TGTGCCAGCAGTCGGGGGGCGGAGCAGTACTTC
size: -
J: TRBJ2-7
V: TRBV6-5
D: -

CDR3: CASSVGTGNTEAFF
DNA: TGTGCCAGCAGCGTTGGGACAGGTAACACTGAAGCTTTCTTT
size: -
J: TRBJ1-1
V: TRBV9
D: TRBD1

CDR3: CASRRQGGDTQYF
DNA: TGTGCCAGCCGGAGACAGGGAGGAGATACGCAGTATTTT
size: -
J: TRBJ2-3
V: TRBV6-5
D: -

CDR3: CASRSAGGTEAFF
DNA: TGTGCCAGCCGTTCGGCAGGGGGCACTGAAGCTTTCTTT
size: -
J: TRBJ1-1
V: TRBV3-1/TRBV3-2
D: TRBD1

CDR3: CASSPRGGRETQYF
DNA: TGTGCCAGCAGCCCCCGGGGGGGGAGGGAGACCCAGTACTTC
size: -
J: TRBJ2-5
V: TRBV6-4
D: TRBD2

CDR3: CASSPPSGTLHGELFF
DNA: TGTGCCAGCTCACCACCCTCCGGGACACTTCACGGGGAGCTGTTTTTT
size: once
J: TRBJ2-2
V: TRBV18
D: -

CDR3: CASSLSGGLRPQHF
DNA: TGTGCCAGCAGCTTGAGCGGGGGGCTGAGGCCCCAGCATTTT
size: -
J: TRBJ1-5
V: TRBV5-8
D: -

CDR3: CASSHGTGELFF
DNA: TGTGCCAGCAGCCACGGCACCGGGGAGCTGTTTTTT
size: -
J: TRBJ2-2
V: TRBV3-1/TRBV3-2
D: -

CDR3: CASSLIGANTGELFF
DNA: TGTGCCAGCAGCTTAATCGGAGCGAACACCGGGGAGCTGTTTTTT
size: -
J: TRBJ2-2
V: TRBV7-6
D: -

CDR3: CASSEASTLRDTQYF
DNA: TGCGCCAGCAGTGAGGCCTCAACCCTAAGAGATACGCAGTATTTT
size: -
J: TRBJ2-3
V: TRBV10-1
D: -

CDR3: CASSPSSYEQYF
DNA: TGTGCCAGCAGCCCTTCCTCCTACGAGCAGTACTTC
size: -
J: TRBJ2-7
V: TRBV12-3/TRBV12-4
D: -

CDR3: CASSQDWAPYF
DNA: TGTGCCAGCAGCCAAGATTGGGCGCCGTACTTC
size: -
J: TRBJ2-5
V: TRBV3-1/TRBV3-2
D: -

CDR3: CASSSPSGGEVLNTQYF
DNA: TGTGCCAGCAGTTCGCCTAGCGGGGGGGAAGTTTTGAATACGCAGTATTTT
size: -
J: TRBJ2-3
V: TRBV6-2/TRBV6-3
D: TRBD2

CDR3: CASSLQGQHNSPLHF
DNA: TGTGCCAGCAGCTTACAGGGACAACATAATTCACCCCTCCACTTT
size: -
J: TRBJ1-6
V: TRBV5-5
D: -

CDR3: CASSYSVRGRTGELFF
DNA: TGTGCCAGCAGTTACTCAGTGAGGGGGCGGACCGGGGAGCTGTTTTTT
size: -
J: TRBJ2-2
V: TRBV6-5
D: TRBD1

CDR3: CATSRDSPSGGPGARTQYF
DNA: TGTGCCACCAGCAGAGATAGCCCTAGCGGGGGGCCCGGGGCAAGGACCCAGTACTTC
size: -
J: TRBJ2-5
V: TRBV15
D: TRBD2

CDR3: CATSRDIRGTHGNTIYF
DNA: TGTGCCACCAGCAGAGATATACGGGGGACTCATGGAAACACCATATATTTT
size: -
J: TRBJ1-3
V: TRBV15
D: -

CDR3: CASSQVRLSLSGTEAFF
DNA: TGTGCCAGCAGCCAAGTGCGACTTTCGCTGAGTGGCACTGAAGCTTTCTTT
size: -
J: TRBJ1-1
V: TRBV4-2
D: -

CDR3: CAIGDGGGTTYNEQFF
DNA: TGTGCCATCGGTGATGGGGGCGGTACGACCTACAATGAGCAGTTCTTC
size: once
J: TRBJ2-1
V: TRBV10-3
D: -

CDR3: CASSSRGAGDTEAFF
DNA: TGTGCCAGCAGTTCGAGGGGCGCAGGGGACACTGAAGCTTTCTTT
size: -
J: TRBJ1-1
V: TRBV28
D: -

CDR3: CASSRGRGETQYF
DNA: TGTGCCAGCAGTCGTGGCAGGGGAGAGACCCAGTACTTC
size: once
J: TRBJ2-5
V: TRBV9
D: -

CDR3: CASSLAQGVPPSPLHF
DNA: TGTGCCAGCAGCCTGGCACAGGGGGTTCCCCCTTCGCCCCTCCACTTT
size: -
J: TRBJ1-6
V: TRBV9
D: TRBD1

CDR3: CASSPRTGTINQPQHF
DNA: TGTGCCAGCAGTCCCCGGACAGGGACCATCAATCAGCCCCAGCATTTT
size: -
J: TRBJ1-5
V: TRBV28
D: TRBD1

CDR3: CASSLTGGVTEAFF
DNA: TGCGCCAGCAGCTTGACAGGGGGAGTCACTGAAGCTTTCTTT
size: -
J: TRBJ1-1
V: TRBV5-1
D: TRBD1

CDR3: CASSALAGGPFGELFF
DNA: TGTGCCAGTAGTGCCCTGGCGGGGGGGCCCTTCGGGGAGCTGTTTTTT
size: -
J: TRBJ2-2
V: TRBV19
D: TRBD2

CDR3: CASSRQGAHEAFF
DNA: TGTGCCAGCAGCCGACAGGGGGCTCATGAAGCTTTCTTT
size: -
J: TRBJ1-1
V: TRBV3-1/TRBV3-2
D: TRBD1

CDR3: CASSQDGGYSPIEYNEQFF
DNA: TGTGCCAGCAGCCAAGATGGCGGGTACAGCCCTATCGAGTACAATGAGCAGTTCTTC
size: -
J: TRBJ2-1
V: TRBV3-1/TRBV3-2
D: -

CDR3: CASTKRLAFQETQYF
DNA: TGTGCCAGCACCAAACGCCTAGCGTTCCAAGAGACCCAGTACTTC
size: few
J: TRBJ2-5
V: TRBV7-8
D: -

CDR3: CASSQAGAEAFF
DNA: TGTGCCAGCAGCCAAGCCGGGGCTGAAGCTTTCTTT
size: -
J: TRBJ1-1
V: TRBV14
D: -

CDR3: CASSPSGGGAVDTQYF
DNA: TGCGCCAGCAGCCCCTCGGGCGGGGGGGCCGTAGATACGCAGTATTTT
size: -
J: TRBJ2-3
V: TRBV5-1
D: TRBD2

CDR3: CASSTGQETQYF
DNA: TGCGCCAGCTCGACAGGACAAGAGACCCAGTACTTC
size: -
J: TRBJ2-5
V: TRBV5-1
D: -

CDR3: CASSSGTGIYGYTF
DNA: TGTGCCAGCAGTTCCGGGACAGGGATCTATGGCTACACCTTC
size: -
J: TRBJ1-2
V: TRBV6-5
D: TRBD1

CDR3: CASSWDRGNTEAFF
DNA: TGTGCCAGCAGCTGGGACAGGGGGAACACTGAAGCTTTCTTT
size: -
J: TRBJ1-1
V: TRBV2
D: TRBD1